This T cell receptor beta chain was identified during a study of CD8 T cells in Susac syndrome (dated by TCRdb to between 2019 and 2020). Study-wide context: Of the Susac syndrome patients who were sequenced, over five had clinically active disease and roughly eight were in clinical remission. At blood withdrawal, Susac syndrome patients were therapy-naive, treated with corticosteroids (with IVIg additionally given to some), or treated with IVIg alone. Repertoire sequencing was used to test whether CD8+ T cell activation and differentiation in Susac syndrome was antigen driven.

Note on this clonotype: Its binding antigen is unknown. One base away there is no much larger clone; base qualities are not given.

Here is what the overall study found, with its caveats: The study acknowledged that relatively few individuals were included in the TCR sequencing and HLA analysis. In patients with Susac syndrome, the CD4+ T cell repertoire showed no detectable clonal expansion.

Peripheral blood CD8+ and CD4+ T cells from healthy donors, Susac syndrome patients and multiple sclerosis patients were profiled using high-throughput TCR beta sequencing. The Susac syndrome patients fulfilled recently defined diagnostic criteria for definite or probable disease. Bulk CD8+ and CD4+ T cells were purified magnetically by negative isolation, whereas CD8+ TEMRA cells were enriched by FACS. Blood was collected in EDTA tubes and processed within 24 hours, with PBMCs isolated through density gradient centrifugation. PBMCs destined for TCR sequencing were cryopreserved in liquid nitrogen and later thawed in a 37 °C water bath. The sorted or isolated CD4+, CD8+ and CD8+ TEMRA cells had a purity of 90% or higher. RNA was extracted with the RNeasy kit and roughly 0.45 to 1 ug was reverse transcribed using random hexamers. The immunoSEQ multiplex PCR assay, covering 54 Vbeta and 13 Jbeta segments, was used to amplify TCR beta CDR3 regions. To correct PCR amplification bias, a synthetic template baseline was used for both primer optimization and computational correction. The source study handled its data this way. Reads were annotated to V, D and J genes according to IMGT and were analyzed with immunoSEQ Analyzer, with only productive sequences retained. Clonality was computed as one minus Shannon entropy normalized by log2 of the number of productive unique sequences. For each patient and control, public and private clones were evaluated among the 100 most prevalent clones. Susac-specific clones were defined as absent from healthy and MS cohorts, over a thousand published viral clones and other ImmuneACCESS disease sequences. TCRdb trimmed the raw reads at Q25, called clones with MiXCR and kept productive beta chains. Every distinct CDR3 protein forms one entry, paired with its most common genes and DNA. V and J calls and clone size were set by TCRdb, not the authors. The sample profile shows roughly 250,000 distinct CDR3 sequences; almost 97% of them were found once. Of the sample, about 0.1% is held by the ten largest clones.

The origin of this receptor is a human donor with Susac syndrome. Sequencing used CD4+ T cells from PBMCs.

The CDR3 is CASSLARGSQYF. The nucleotide sequence is TGTGCCAGCAGTTTAGCGCGGGGGTCCCAGTACTTC. Recombination connected TRBV12-3 or TRBV12-4 to TRBJ2-5; 7 central nucleotides agree with TRBD2. Compared with germline, V lacks 0 bases and J lacks 9 bases; bases without a gene match: 1. The CDR3 spans 12 residues, from the cysteine through the phenylalanine. The CDR3 DNA has 36 bases and is translated from base 1.